This TCR beta chain was recovered during a study of CD8 T cells in Susac syndrome (dated by TCRdb to between 2019 and 2020). Regarding the research as a whole: Of the Susac syndrome patients who were sequenced, fewer than ten were in clinical remission while roughly 6 had clinically active disease. At blood withdrawal, Susac syndrome patients were therapy-naive, treated with corticosteroids (with IVIg additionally given to some), or treated with IVIg alone. Repertoire sequencing was used to test whether CD8+ T cell activation and differentiation in Susac syndrome was antigen driven. The investigation overall reported the following: The CD4+ T cell repertoire of patients with Susac syndrome showed no detectable clonal expansion. The number of individuals in the TCR sequencing and HLA analysis was recognized as being relatively small.

RNA was extracted using the RNeasy kit, and roughly 0.45 to 1 ug of the RNA was reverse transcribed with random hexamers. The immunoSEQ multiplex PCR assay, which covers 54 Vbeta and 13 Jbeta segments, was used to amplify TCR beta CDR3 regions. To correct PCR amplification bias, a synthetic template baseline was used for both primer optimization and computational correction. The paper's processing steps were these. Reads were assigned to V, D and J genes according to IMGT and analyzed in immunoSEQ Analyzer, with only productive sequences retained. Clonality was calculated as one minus the Shannon entropy normalized by log2 of the number of productive unique sequences. For each patient and control, public and private clones were evaluated among the 100 most prevalent clones. Clones were defined as Susac-specific when absent from the healthy and MS cohorts, from roughly 1,100 published viral clones and from other ImmuneACCESS disease sequences. TCRdb redid the processing of the public reads, applying fastp at Q25 and MiXCR, and retained in-frame beta chains. Records with the same CDR3 protein are collapsed into one entry carrying the most frequent genes and DNA. The authors' filters were not applied to this entry. The table for this sample lists about 190,000 distinct CDR3 sequences; 90% to 95% of them were counted only once. The ten largest clonotypes hold around 0.079% of the sample.

From the germline V gene, CDR1 is SGDLS and CDR2 is YYNGEE. V loses 1 base, J loses 2 bases, and the germline ends lie 13 bases apart. The CDR3 runs 15 residues from the cysteine to the phenylalanine. Solely the CDR3 DNA is kept, with 45 bases framed from the first base. High-throughput TCR beta sequencing profiled peripheral blood CD8+ and CD4+ T cells from healthy donors, Susac syndrome patients and multiple sclerosis patients. Susac syndrome patients met recently defined diagnostic criteria for definite or probable disease. Bulk CD8+ and CD4+ T cells were purified by magnetic negative isolation, whereas CD8+ TEMRA cells were enriched by FACS. Blood was drawn into EDTA tubes, processed within 24 hours, and PBMCs were isolated by density gradient centrifugation. PBMCs intended for TCR sequencing were frozen in liquid nitrogen and were later thawed in a 37 degrees C water bath. Purity of sorted or isolated CD4+, CD8+ and CD8+ TEMRA cells was at least 90%.

Of note for this clonotype: What antigen it recognizes has not been identified. Nothing much larger sits one base from this clone, and base qualities are not available.

The chain is assembled from TRBV9 and TRBJ2-7, with a weak D call of TRBD2 (6 bases match). The clonotype originates from a human donor with Susac syndrome. Sequenced: CD4+ T cells from PBMCs. The CDR3 region: CASSVSGGITYEQYF. The DNA is as follows: TGTGCCAGCAGCGTATCCGGCGGGATCACCTACGAGCAGTACTTC.